This T cell receptor beta chain was observed in a study of resident and recirculating memory T cells in vitiligo. Findings of the study overall: Different lesions suggested infiltration by different T cell clones.

Patients' lesions had not changed for the previous 6 months. Data came from immunoSEQ multiplex PCR; TCRdb stores just in-frame clones and leaves some out. The sample holds 75,000 to 95,000 clones, 92% seen once. Germline V gene sequence: CDR1 SGHTS, CDR2 YDEGEE. The CDR3 extends over 17 amino acids. V was cut by 0 bases and J by 5 bases, with 20 bases left in between. Concerning this clone: The antigen is not known.

The sequence came from a male donor with vitiligo. The chain combines TRBV5-8 with TRBJ2-5, with D perhaps TRBD1 (6 bases). The specimen was blood. CDR3 nucleotide sequence: TGTGCCAGCAGCTTGGTCCACTACTACAGGGAGAGGGAGACCCAGTACTTC. Its translation: CASSLVHYYRERETQYF.